These 14 T cell receptor beta chains came from one sample sequenced in a study of CD8 T cells in ankylosing spondylitis. These receptors lack a known antigen. Regarding the study as a whole: Ankylosing spondylitis blood appeared to be characterized by a TCR beta motif of several highly homologous variants.

TCRdb recomputed calls from the 5' RACE reads with MiXCR, one row per CDR3 protein. The sample has hundreds of thousands of distinct CDR3 sequences; over 9.5% are singletons. Source material: blood, either unsorted or a sorted T cell fraction (not recorded which). The receptors stem from a male donor with ankylosing spondylitis.

The gene calls are TRBV20-1 and TRBJ1-1; TRBD1 matches 7 bases. Germline V gene lookup returns CDR1 DFQATT and CDR2 SNEGSKA (reference sequence). Germline trimming cut 3 bases from V and 1 base from J; bases unmatched to any gene: 5. This CDR3 is 14 amino acids long. DNA for the CDR3: TGCAGTGCTAGCCGACAGGGTTCGAACACTGAAGCTTTCTTT. It yields the protein CSASRQGSNTEAFF.

This clonotype appeared a few times. The chain has TRBV30 and TRBJ1-6; 7 bases match TRBD1. With 0 bases clipped from V and 7 bases from J, the junction kept 0 bases outside the gene matches. CDR1 is GTSNPN, CDR2 SVGIG, per germline (reference sequence). The CDR3 totals 13 residues. This CDR3 is CAWSVTGNSPLHF. CDR3 coding DNA: TGTGCCTGGAGTGTGACAGGGAATTCACCCCTCCACTTT.

This clonotype was seen more than once but under ten times. This chain joins TRBV9 and TRBJ1-4; a weak D match, TRBD1 (5 bases). The CDR3 sequence is 12 residues long. Germline values: CDR1 SGDLS, CDR2 YYNGEE. V was trimmed by 3 bases and J by 7 bases, leaving 7 bases between them. The CDR3 nucleotides read TGTGCCAGCAGCGCCCAGGGTGAAAAACTGTTTTTT. Its translation is CASSAQGEKLFF.

This clonotype was seen many times. This chain uses TRBV29-1 with TRBJ2-7; 7 bases line up with TRBD1. The CDR3 has 13 amino acids. Losses at the gene ends were 6 bases for V and 0 bases for J; bases not matched to a gene: 5. The V gene's germline CDR1 is SQVTM and CDR2 ANQGSEA. The CDR3 sequence is CSVLDRDSYEQYF. DNA of the CDR3: TGCAGCGTCCTCGACAGGGACTCCTACGAGCAGTACTTC.

The genes are TRBV6-2 or TRBV6-3 and TRBJ1-2, with 7 nucleotides matching TRBD1. The CDR3 loop spans 13 amino acids. Germline CDR1 and CDR2: MNHEY and SVGEGT. The V segment lost 6 bases and the J segment 6 bases; nucleotides outside the gene matches: 7. DNA of the CDR3: TGTGCCAGCAGATCGACCGGGACAGATGGCTACACCTTC. The encoded protein is CASRSTGTDGYTF.

This chain connects TRBV29-1 to TRBJ2-4; 12 bases fit TRBD2. The CDR3 has 17 residues. Germline lookup yields CDR1 SQVTM and CDR2 ANQGSEA. J gave up 0 bases and V 2 bases, and 5 bases lay outside the gene matches. CDR3 sequence reads: CSVERLAGDLAKNIQYF. The CDR3 nucleotides are TGCAGCGTTGAACGACTAGCGGGGGATTTAGCCAAAAACATTCAGTACTTC.

The V call is TRBV7-8, the J call TRBJ1-2; maybe TRBD1 (5 bases). Trimming stripped 0 bases from V and 7 bases from J, with 12 bases between. The CDR3 has 14 residues. CDR1 SGHVS and CDR2 FQNEAQ come from the germline V gene. This CDR3 reads CASSLAATDLGYTF. CDR3 in DNA: TGTGCCAGCAGCTTAGCGGCGACAGACCTTGGCTACACCTTC.

This clonotype was detected many times. The chain employs TRBV6-1 and TRBJ2-1; D gene uncertain. Trimming took off 0 bases at V and 6 bases at J, with 12 bases between the two ends. The germline gives CDR1 MNHNS, CDR2 SASEGT. The CDR3 consists of 15 residues. The CDR3 coding sequence is TGTGCCAGCAGTGAAGCTGAGCGACCTCGCAATGAGCAGTTCTTC. Its protein is CASSEAERPRNEQFF.

CDR3 region: CASSLKGLGNQPQHF. The CDR3 DNA follows: TGTGCCAGCAGCTTGAAAGGTCTGGGAAATCAGCCCCAGCATTTT. The gene calls are TRBV5-6 and TRBJ1-5; D is unclear. Germline V lookup: CDR1 SGHDT, CDR2 YYEEEE. This CDR3 contains 15 residues. Trimming pared 1 base from V and 4 bases from J, leaving 12 bases between.

V is TRBV5-1 and J is TRBJ1-3, with 9 bases lining up with TRBD1. The CDR3 has 16 residues. The V segment lost 1 base and the J segment 6 bases; nucleotides outside the gene matches: 8. Germline V gene sequence: CDR1 SGHRS, CDR2 YFSETQ. CDR3 coding DNA: TGCGCCAGCAGCTTGTCGGCTAGGACAGGGGAAAACACCATATATTTT. Translating it yields CASSLSARTGENTIYF.

This clonotype was counted many times. This chain connects TRBV20-1 to TRBJ1-1, with unresolved D. The germline gives CDR1 DFQATT, CDR2 SNEGSKA (reference sequence). Trimming pared 6 bases from V and 0 bases from J, leaving 11 bases between. The CDR3 length is 13 residues. Written as DNA, the CDR3 is TGCAGTGCCGGAGCTGCCGTGAACACTGAAGCTTTCTTT. Its translation: CSAGAAVNTEAFF.

This clonotype was seen a few times. This chain connects TRBV5-1 to TRBJ1-1; no firm D call. The CDR3 consists of 14 residues. With 4 bases removed from V and 3 bases from J, the gap between germline ends came to 13 bases. The germline gives CDR1 SGHRS, CDR2 YFSETQ. The CDR3 loop reads CASSPNTGDTEAFF. The DNA for the CDR3 is TGCGCCAGCAGCCCGAATACCGGGGACACTGAAGCTTTCTTT.

This clonotype has more than one count but fewer than ten. The genes are TRBV6-2 or TRBV6-3 and TRBJ1-1, with D maybe TRBD1 (5 bases). Germline V lookup: CDR1 MNHEY, CDR2 SVGEGT. Trimming left V 2 bases short and J 4 bases short, with 26 bases between. The CDR3 totals 19 residues. CDR3 protein: CASSYTDWGPGDAGTEAFF. The CDR3 DNA follows: TGTGCCAGCAGTTACACCGACTGGGGCCCCGGGGATGCGGGCACTGAAGCTTTCTTT.

The sample holds many counts of this clonotype. This chain uses TRBV20-1 with TRBJ1-5; D is ambiguous. The length of the CDR3 is 12 residues. With 2 bases removed from V and 4 bases from J, the gap between germline ends came to 6 bases. Germline CDR1 reads DFQATT; CDR2 reads SNEGSKA (reference sequence). CDR3 protein: CSARLPNQPQHF. DNA for the CDR3: TGCAGTGCTAGATTACCAAATCAGCCCCAGCATTTT.